This entry lists 7 T cell receptor beta chains sequenced from one sample in a study of T-cell reconstitution after alpha-beta-depleted transplantation in children. The TCRbeta library incorporated unique molecular identifiers. TCRdb re-derived calls from the PCR reads in MiXCR, one entry per CDR3 protein. Of about 640,000 distinct CDR3 sequences listed, roughly 15% are singletons. This specimen consisted of PBMCs from the stem cell graft donor, obtained from the stem cell graft. These receptors all come from a human donor who donated a stem cell graft to a child with acute myeloid leukemia.

The chain links TRBV7-9 to TRBJ2-2; D is uncertain. CDR1 SEHNR and CDR2 FQNEAQ come from the germline V gene (reference sequence). The CDR3 spans 14 residues. Between the trimmed V and J ends, which lost 5 bases and 1 base, there was a span of 8 bases. This chain's CDR3 is CASSARQNTGELFF. The CDR3 DNA reads TGTGCCAGCAGCGCCCGACAGAACACCGGGGAGCTGTTTTTT.

Regarding this clonotype: A much larger clone lies a single base off, so this may be a read error. This chain links TRBV13 with TRBJ1-6; D ambiguous. V lost 3 bases and J 8 bases, leaving 17 bases between the germline ends. In germline, CDR1 is PRHDT, CDR2 FYEKMQ (reference sequence). This CDR3 is 16 amino acids long. The DNA for the CDR3 is TGTGCCAGCAGCTTCAAGGGTGAAAAGGTATATTCACCCCTCCACTTT. Translating gives CASSFKGEKVYSPLHF. Full variable domain (rest looked up from reference TRBV13 and TRBJ1-6): AAGVIQSPRHLIKEKRETATLKCYPIPRHDTVYWYQQGPGQDPQFLISFYEKMQSDKGSIPDRFSAQQFSDYHSELNMSSLELGDSALYFCASSFKGEKVYSPLHFGNGTRLTVT.

This clonotype occurred many times. The V gene is TRBV29-1, the J gene TRBJ2-1, with D tentatively TRBD1 (5 bases). With 6 bases removed from V and 7 bases from J, the gap between germline ends came to 13 bases. The germline CDR1 and CDR2 sequences are SQVTM and ANQGSEA. The CDR3 sequence is 12 residues long. CDR3 residues: CSVQTVVNEQFF. CDR3 DNA sequence: TGCAGCGTGCAGACAGTGGTAAATGAGCAGTTCTTC.

At least ten counts were recorded for this clonotype. This chain joins TRBV20-1 and TRBJ1-2; D may be TRBD1 (5 bases). Germline-derived CDR1 and CDR2 are DFQATT and SNEGSKA (reference sequence). CDR3 length: 11 amino acids. CDR3 loop: CSPDTNYGYTF. The CDR3 coding sequence is TGCAGCCCGGACACTAACTATGGCTACACCTTC.

This clonotype was observed a few times. This chain uses TRBV7-9 with TRBJ1-6; TRBD1 might be the D (6 bases). V gave up 6 bases and J gave up 7 bases, with 13 bases separating them. CDR3 length equals 14 residues. Germline V gene data show CDR1 as SEHNR and CDR2 as FQNEAQ (reference sequence). This CDR3 reads CASSPGEGNSPLHF. In DNA, the CDR3 is TGTGCCAGCAGTCCAGGGGAAGGCAATTCACCCCTCCACTTT.

This clonotype was counted ten times or more. The chain links TRBV29-1 to TRBJ2-5; D not certain. CDR1 is SQVTM and CDR2 is ANQGSEA in the germline V gene. Trimming shortened V by 6 bases and J by 5 bases, and 10 bases separated the two germline ends. This CDR3 region has 11 residues. The CDR3 region is CSVKVGETQYF. The CDR3 DNA is TGCAGCGTCAAAGTAGGGGAGACCCAGTACTTC.

A few counts support this clonotype. The chain is built from TRBV12-3 or TRBV12-4 and TRBJ1-2; D is possibly TRBD1 (6 bases). The CDR3 length is 15 residues. V lost 6 bases and J lost 2, with 16 bases in between. This CDR3 reads CASSSRDTSNYGYTF. DNA for the CDR3: TGTGCCAGCAGCAGCCGGGACACCTCGAACTATGGCTACACCTTC.